Following are 5 T cell receptor beta chains from one sample sequenced in a study of identical twins. One entry per CDR3 protein, called by TCRdb with MiXCR from the 5' RACE reads. The repertoire holds roughly 750,000 distinct CDR3 sequences, 21% seen once, with around 4.5% in the top ten. The data also belong to a second study, concerning T cells expressing NK-cell markers.

Input material: PBMCs. Receptors were obtained from a woman younger than 35 in good health.

This clonotype was picked up many times. The CDR3 coding sequence is TGTGCCAGCAGCCAGGGACTTGACTACGAGCAGTACTTC. This codes for CASSQGLDYEQYF. This chain uses TRBV14 with TRBJ2-7, with D maybe TRBD2 (6 bases). V gave up 3 bases and J gave up 3 bases, with 9 bases separating them. The CDR3 length is 13 residues. Germline lookup yields CDR1 SGHDN and CDR2 FVKESK.

There are a few counts of this clonotype. The V and J genes are TRBV12-3 or TRBV12-4 and TRBJ1-2, with D unclear. V lost 2 bases to trimming and J lost 8 bases, with 12 bases between them. This CDR3 has 13 amino acids. The CDR3 region is CASSLTVTFGYTF. CDR3 DNA: TGTGCCAGCAGTTTAACGGTAACCTTCGGCTACACCTTC.

The chain joins TRBV7-8 to TRBJ2-5; TRBD2 matches at 13 bases. This CDR3 contains 17 residues. V was clipped by 6 bases and J by 4 bases; unmatched bases: 11. From germline, CDR1 is SGHVS and CDR2 FQNEAQ. The CDR3 region is CASSSRTSGRGTETQYF. CDR3 sequence (DNA): TGTGCCAGCAGTTCCAGGACTAGCGGGAGAGGAACAGAGACCCAGTACTTC.

This clonotype was observed a handful of times. The rearrangement links TRBV7-9 to TRBJ2-5; D gene uncertain. There are 14 residues in the CDR3. V lost 5 bases and J lost 5, with 15 bases in between. Per the germline V gene, CDR1 is SEHNR and CDR2 is FQNEAQ (reference sequence). The CDR3 spells CASSAGLKWETQYF. The CDR3 DNA reads as TGTGCCAGCAGCGCAGGCCTGAAATGGGAGACCCAGTACTTC. Together with reference TRBV7-9 and TRBJ2-5, the CDR3 gives the full variable domain: DTGVSQNPRHKITKRGQNVTFRCDPISEHNRLYWYRQTLGQGPEFLTYFQNEAQLEKSRLLSDRFSAERPKGSFSTLEIQRTEQGDSAMYLCASSAGLKWETQYFGPGTRLLVL.

The chain uses TRBV20-1 and TRBJ2-5, with TRBD2 identical over 9 bases. Germline CDR1 reads DFQATT; CDR2 reads SNEGSKA (reference sequence). The CDR3 covers 13 residues. V gave up 5 bases and J gave up 3 bases; unmatched junction bases: 4. The CDR3: CSAQGLAKETQYF. The CDR3 coding sequence is TGCAGTGCTCAGGGACTAGCAAAAGAGACCCAGTACTTC.